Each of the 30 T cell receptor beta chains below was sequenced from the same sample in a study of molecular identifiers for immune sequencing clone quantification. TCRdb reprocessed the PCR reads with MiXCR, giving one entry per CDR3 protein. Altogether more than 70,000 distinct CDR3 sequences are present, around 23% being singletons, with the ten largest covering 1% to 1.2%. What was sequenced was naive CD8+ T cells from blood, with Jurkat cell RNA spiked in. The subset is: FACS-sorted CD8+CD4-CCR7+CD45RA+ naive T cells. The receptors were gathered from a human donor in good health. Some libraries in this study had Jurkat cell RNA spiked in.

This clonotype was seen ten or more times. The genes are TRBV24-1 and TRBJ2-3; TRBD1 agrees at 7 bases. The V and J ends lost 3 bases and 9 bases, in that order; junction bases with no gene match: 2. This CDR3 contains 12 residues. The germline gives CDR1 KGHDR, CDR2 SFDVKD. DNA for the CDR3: TGTGCCACCAGTGATCCGGGACAGACGCAGTATTTT. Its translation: CATSDPGQTQYF.

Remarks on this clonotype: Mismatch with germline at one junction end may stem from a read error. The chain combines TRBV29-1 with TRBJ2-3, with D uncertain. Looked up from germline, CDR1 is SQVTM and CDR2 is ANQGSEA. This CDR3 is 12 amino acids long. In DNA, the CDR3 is TGCTGCGTTGACCGTCATACAGATACGCAGTATTTT. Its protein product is CCVDRHTDTQYF.

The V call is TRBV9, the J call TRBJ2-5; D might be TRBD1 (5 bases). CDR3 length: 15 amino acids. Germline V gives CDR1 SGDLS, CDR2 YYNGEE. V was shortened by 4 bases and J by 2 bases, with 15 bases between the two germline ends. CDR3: CASSSRDSEQETQYF. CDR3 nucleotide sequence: TGTGCCAGCAGCTCTCGAGACAGCGAACAAGAGACCCAGTACTTC.

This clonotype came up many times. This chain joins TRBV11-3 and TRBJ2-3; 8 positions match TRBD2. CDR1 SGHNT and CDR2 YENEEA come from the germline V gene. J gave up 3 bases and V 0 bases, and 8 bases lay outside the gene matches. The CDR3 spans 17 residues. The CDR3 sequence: CASSLDSAGEGTDTQYF. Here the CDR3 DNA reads TGTGCCAGCAGCTTAGATTCAGCGGGAGAGGGTACAGATACGCAGTATTTT. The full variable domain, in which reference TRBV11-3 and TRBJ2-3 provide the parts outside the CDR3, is EAGVVQSPRYKIIEKKQPVAFWCNPISGHNTLYWYLQNLGQGPELLIRYENEEAVDDSQLPKDRFSAERLKGVDSTLKIQPAELGDSAVYLCASSLDSAGEGTDTQYFGPGTRLTVL.

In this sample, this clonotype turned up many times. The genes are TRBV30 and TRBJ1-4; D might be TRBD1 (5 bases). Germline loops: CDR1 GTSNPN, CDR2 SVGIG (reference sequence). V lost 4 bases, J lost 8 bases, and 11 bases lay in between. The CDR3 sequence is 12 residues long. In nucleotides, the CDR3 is TGTGCCTGGACGGATCAGGGCGAAAAACTGTTTTTT. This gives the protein CAWTDQGEKLFF.

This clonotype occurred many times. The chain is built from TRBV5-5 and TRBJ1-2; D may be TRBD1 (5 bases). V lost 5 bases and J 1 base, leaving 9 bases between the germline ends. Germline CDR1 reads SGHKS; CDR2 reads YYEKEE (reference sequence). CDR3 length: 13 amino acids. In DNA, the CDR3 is TGTGCCAGCAGGTTTGACAGTAACTATGGCTACACCTTC. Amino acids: CASRFDSNYGYTF.

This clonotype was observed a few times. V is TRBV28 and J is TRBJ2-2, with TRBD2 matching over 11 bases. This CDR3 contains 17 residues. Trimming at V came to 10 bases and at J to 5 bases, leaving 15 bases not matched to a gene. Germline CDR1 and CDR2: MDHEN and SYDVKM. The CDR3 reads CATDRASGRTFTGELFF. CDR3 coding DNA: TGTGCCACGGATCGGGCTAGCGGGAGGACCTTTACCGGGGAGCTGTTTTTT.

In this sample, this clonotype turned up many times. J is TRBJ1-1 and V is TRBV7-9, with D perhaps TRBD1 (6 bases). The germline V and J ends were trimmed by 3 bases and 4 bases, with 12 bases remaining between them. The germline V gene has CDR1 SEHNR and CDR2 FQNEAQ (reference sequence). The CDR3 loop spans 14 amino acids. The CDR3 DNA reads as TGTGCCAGCAGCTTCCAGGGGCGAGGCACTGAAGCTTTCTTT. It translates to CASSFQGRGTEAFF.

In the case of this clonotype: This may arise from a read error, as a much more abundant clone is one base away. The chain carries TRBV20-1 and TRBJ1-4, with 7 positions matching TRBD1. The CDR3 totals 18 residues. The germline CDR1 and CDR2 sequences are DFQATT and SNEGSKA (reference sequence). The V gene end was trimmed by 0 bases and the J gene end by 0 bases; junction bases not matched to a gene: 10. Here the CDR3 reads CSARDGWDSHPTNEKLFF. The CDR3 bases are TGCAGTGCTAGAGATGGATGGGACAGCCATCCAACTAATGAAAAACTGTTTTTT.

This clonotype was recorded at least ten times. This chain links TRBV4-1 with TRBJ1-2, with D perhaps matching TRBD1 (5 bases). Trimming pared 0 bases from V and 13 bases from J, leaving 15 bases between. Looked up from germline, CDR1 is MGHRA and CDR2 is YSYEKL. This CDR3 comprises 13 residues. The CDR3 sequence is CASSQDQWGLSTF. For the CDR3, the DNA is TGCGCCAGCAGCCAAGATCAATGGGGCCTTAGCACCTTC.

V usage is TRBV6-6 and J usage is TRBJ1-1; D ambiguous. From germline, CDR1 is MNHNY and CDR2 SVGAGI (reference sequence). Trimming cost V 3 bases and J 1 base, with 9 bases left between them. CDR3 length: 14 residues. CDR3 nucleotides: TGTGCCAGCAGTTATACCGTAGGGAACACTGAAGCTTTCTTT. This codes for CASSYTVGNTEAFF.

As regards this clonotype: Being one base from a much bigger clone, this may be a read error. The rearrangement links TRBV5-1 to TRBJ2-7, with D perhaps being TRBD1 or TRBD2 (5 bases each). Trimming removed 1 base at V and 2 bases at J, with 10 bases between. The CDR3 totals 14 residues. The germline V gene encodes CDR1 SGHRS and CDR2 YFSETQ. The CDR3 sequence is CASSLLQGAYEQYF. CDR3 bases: TGCGCCAGCAGCTTGCTCCAGGGAGCCTACGAGCAGTACTTC.

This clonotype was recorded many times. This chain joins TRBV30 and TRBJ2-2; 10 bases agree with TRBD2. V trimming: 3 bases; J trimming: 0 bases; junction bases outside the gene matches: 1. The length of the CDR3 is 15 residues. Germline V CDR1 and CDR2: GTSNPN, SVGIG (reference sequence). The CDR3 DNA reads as TGTGCCTGGAGCGGACTAGCGGCGAACACCGGGGAGCTGTTTTTT. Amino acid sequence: CAWSGLAANTGELFF.

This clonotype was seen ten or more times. In DNA, the CDR3 is TGTGCCAGCAGTTACTCAAATACAGATACGCAGTATTTT. Encoded protein: CASSYSNTDTQYF. V is TRBV6-5 and J is TRBJ2-3, with D unclear. The CDR3 spans 13 residues. Germline loops: CDR1 MNHEY, CDR2 SVGAGI. V gave up 0 bases and J gave up 3 bases, with 4 bases separating them.

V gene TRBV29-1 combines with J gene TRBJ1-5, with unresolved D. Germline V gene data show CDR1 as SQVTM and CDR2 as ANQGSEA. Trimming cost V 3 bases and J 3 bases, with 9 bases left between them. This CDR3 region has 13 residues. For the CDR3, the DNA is TGCAGCGTTGAGGAAGGGCCCAATCAGCCCCAGCATTTT. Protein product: CSVEEGPNQPQHF.

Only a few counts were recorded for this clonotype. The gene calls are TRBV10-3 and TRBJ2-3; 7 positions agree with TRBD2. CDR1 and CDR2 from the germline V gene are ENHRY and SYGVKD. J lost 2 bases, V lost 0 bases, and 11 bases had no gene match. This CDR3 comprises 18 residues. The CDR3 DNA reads TGTGCCATCAGTGAGTCGACTCGTGCTAGCGGCGTCACAGATACGCAGTATTTT. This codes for CAISESTRASGVTDTQYF.

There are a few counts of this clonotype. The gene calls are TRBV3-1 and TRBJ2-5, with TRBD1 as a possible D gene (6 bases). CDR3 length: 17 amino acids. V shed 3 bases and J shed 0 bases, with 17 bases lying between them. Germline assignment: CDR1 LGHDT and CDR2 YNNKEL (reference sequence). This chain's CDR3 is CASSQPEGYRDQETQYF. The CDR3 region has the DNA TGTGCCAGCAGCCAGCCCGAGGGGTACAGGGACCAAGAGACCCAGTACTTC.

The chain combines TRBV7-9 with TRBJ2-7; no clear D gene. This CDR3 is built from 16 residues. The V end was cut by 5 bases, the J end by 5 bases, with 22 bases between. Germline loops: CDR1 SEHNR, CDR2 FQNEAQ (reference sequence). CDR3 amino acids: CASSPPWGTSIDEQYF. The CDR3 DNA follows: TGTGCCAGCAGCCCGCCTTGGGGTACATCGATCGACGAGCAGTACTTC.

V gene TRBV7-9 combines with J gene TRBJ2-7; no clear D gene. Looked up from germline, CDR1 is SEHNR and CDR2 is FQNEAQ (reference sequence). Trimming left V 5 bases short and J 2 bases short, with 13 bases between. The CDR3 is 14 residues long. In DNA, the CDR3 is TGTGCCAGCAGCAAAAAGGTAACTCCCTACGAGCAGTACTTC. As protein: CASSKKVTPYEQYF.

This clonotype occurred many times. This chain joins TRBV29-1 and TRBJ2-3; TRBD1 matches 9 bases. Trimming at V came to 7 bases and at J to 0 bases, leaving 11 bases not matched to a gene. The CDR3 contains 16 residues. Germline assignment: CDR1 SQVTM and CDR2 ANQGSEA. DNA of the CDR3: TGCAGCGCTCCGGGACAGGGCCTATCTAGCACAGATACGCAGTATTTT. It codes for CSAPGQGLSSTDTQYF.

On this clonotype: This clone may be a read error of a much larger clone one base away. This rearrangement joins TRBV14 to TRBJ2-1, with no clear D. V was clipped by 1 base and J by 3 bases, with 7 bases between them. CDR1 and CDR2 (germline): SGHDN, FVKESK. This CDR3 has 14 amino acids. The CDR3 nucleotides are TGTGCCAGCAGCCAAGTAGACATCTACAATGAGCAGTTCTTC. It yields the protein CASSQVDIYNEQFF. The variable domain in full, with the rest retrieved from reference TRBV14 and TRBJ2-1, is EAGVTQFPSHSVIEKGQTVTLRCDPISGHDNLYWYRRVMGKEIKFLLHFVKESKQDESGMPNNRFLAERTGGTYSTLKVQPAELEDSGVYFCASSQVDIYNEQFFGPGTRLTVL.

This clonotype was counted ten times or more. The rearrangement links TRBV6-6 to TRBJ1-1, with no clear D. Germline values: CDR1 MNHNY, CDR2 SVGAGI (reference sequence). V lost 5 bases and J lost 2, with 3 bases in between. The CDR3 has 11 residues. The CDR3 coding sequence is TGTGCCAGCAGTGGCAACACTGAAGCTTTCTTT. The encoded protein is CASSGNTEAFF.

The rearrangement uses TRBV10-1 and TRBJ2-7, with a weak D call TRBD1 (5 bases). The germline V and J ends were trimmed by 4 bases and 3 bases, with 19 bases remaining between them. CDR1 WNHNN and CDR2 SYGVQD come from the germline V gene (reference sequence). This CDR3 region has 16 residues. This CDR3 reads CASSVRAGPGNYEQYF. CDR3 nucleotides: TGCGCCAGCAGTGTCCGAGCAGGGCCTGGGAACTACGAGCAGTACTTC.

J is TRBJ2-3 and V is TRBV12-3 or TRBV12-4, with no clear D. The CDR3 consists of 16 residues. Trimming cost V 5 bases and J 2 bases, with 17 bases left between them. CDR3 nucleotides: TGTGCCAGCAGTCCCCCGACCCTGCCCCCCACAGATACGCAGTATTTT. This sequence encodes CASSPPTLPPTDTQYF.

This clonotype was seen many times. CDR3 amino acids: CASSLEGSGPHPGTDTQYF. The CDR3 nucleotides are TGTGCCAGCAGCTTAGAAGGGTCAGGGCCCCACCCGGGGACAGATACGCAGTATTTT. The chain joins TRBV7-9 to TRBJ2-3, with D perhaps given as TRBD1 or TRBD2 (5 bases each). The germline V gene encodes CDR1 SEHNR and CDR2 FQNEAQ (reference sequence). This CDR3 contains 19 residues. V was shortened by 1 base and J by 3 bases, with 23 bases between the two germline ends.

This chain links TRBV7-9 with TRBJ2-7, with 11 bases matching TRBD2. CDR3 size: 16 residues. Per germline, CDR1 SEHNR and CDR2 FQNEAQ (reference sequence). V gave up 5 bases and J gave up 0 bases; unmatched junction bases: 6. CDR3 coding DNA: TGTGCCAGCAGCCCGTCGACTAGCGGGAACTCCTACGAGCAGTACTTC. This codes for CASSPSTSGNSYEQYF.

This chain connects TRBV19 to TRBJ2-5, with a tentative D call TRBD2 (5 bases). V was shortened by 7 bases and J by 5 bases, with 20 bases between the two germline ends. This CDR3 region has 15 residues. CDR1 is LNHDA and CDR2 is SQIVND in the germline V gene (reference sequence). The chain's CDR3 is CASNSRAALGETQYF. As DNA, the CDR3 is TGTGCCAGTAACTCCCGAGCGGCCCTGGGGGAGACCCAGTACTTC.

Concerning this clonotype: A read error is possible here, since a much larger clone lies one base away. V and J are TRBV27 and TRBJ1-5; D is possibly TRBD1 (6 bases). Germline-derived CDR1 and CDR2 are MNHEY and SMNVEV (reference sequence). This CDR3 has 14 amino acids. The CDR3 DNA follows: TGTGCCAGCAGTTTGATCCAGGGGAATCTGCCCCAGCATTTT. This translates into CASSLIQGNLPQHF.

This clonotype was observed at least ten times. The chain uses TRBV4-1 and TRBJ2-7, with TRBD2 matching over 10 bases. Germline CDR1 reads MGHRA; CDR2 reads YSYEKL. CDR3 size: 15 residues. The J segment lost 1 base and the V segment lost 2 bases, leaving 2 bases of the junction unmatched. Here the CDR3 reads CASSQPAGGSYEQYF. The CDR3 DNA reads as TGCGCCAGCAGCCAACCAGCGGGGGGGTCCTACGAGCAGTACTTC.

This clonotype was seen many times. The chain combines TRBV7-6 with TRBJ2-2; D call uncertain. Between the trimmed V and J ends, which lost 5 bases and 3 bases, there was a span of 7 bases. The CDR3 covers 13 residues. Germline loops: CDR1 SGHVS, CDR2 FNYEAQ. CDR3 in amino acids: CASSSEDTGELFF. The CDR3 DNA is TGTGCCAGCAGCAGCGAGGACACCGGGGAGCTGTTTTTT. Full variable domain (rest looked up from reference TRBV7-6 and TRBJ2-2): GAGVSQSPRYKVTKRGQDVALRCDPISGHVSLYWYRQALGQGPEFLTYFNYEAQQDKSGLPNDRFSAERPEGSISTLTIQRTEQRDSAMYRCASSSEDTGELFFGEGSRLTVL.